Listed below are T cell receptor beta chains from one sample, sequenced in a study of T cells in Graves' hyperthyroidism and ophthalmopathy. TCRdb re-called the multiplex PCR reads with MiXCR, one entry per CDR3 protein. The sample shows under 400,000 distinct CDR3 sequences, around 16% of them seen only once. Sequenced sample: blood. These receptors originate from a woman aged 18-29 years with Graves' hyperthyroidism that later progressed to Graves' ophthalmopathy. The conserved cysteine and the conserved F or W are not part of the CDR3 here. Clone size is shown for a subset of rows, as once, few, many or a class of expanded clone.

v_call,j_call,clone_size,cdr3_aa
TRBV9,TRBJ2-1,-,ASSVGGGTEQF
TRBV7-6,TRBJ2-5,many,ASSLPIVGPYQQETQY
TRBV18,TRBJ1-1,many,ASSPPSRQGAEAF
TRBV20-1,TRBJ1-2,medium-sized,SAKSYQGARPGYT
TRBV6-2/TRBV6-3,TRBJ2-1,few,ASGRVIGENNEQF
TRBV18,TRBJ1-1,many,ASSPPFGVTANTEAF
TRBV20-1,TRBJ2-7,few,SARLGARDEPY
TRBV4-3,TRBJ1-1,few,ASRRNQNTEAF
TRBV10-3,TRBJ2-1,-,ASSPGQGGRSVRYNEQF
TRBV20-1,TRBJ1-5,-,SATTGPSNQPQH
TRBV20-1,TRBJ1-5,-,SARGYTDRVGNQPQH
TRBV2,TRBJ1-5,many,ASSRGSGNQPQH
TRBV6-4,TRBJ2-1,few,ASRDTDRAYEQF
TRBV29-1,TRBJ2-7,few,SVGGAGLIPYEQY
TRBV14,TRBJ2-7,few,ASSQWRANRYEQY
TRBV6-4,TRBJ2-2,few,ASSVKGKNTGELF
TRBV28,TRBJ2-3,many,ASSLLLRTGSSTDTQY
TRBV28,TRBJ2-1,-,ASSDRVDEQF
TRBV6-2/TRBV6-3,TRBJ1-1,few,ASSFPSTEAF
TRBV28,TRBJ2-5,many,ASSLFQSSGTQY
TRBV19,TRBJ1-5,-,ASRPGGDVFSNQPQH
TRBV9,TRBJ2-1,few,ASSVSTGVYEQF
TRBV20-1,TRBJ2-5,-,SAEQGRGTQY
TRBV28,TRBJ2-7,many,ASSPGLAHFEQY
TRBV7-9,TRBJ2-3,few,ASSPLGLSTDTQY
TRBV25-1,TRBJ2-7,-,ASRPPGGHMKQY
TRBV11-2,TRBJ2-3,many,ASSTQGTDTQY
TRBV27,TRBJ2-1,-,ASSLSMGAARLGEQF
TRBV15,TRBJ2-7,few,ATSRAGAGVEQY
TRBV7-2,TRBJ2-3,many,ASSLVRSSGTDTQY
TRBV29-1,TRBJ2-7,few,SVEEKGSYEQY
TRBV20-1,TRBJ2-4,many,SASLGQANKNIQY
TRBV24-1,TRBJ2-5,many,ATSDPSPTDEKETQY
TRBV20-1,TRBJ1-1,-,SAVPRFGGRTEAF
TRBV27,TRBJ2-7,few,ASSPSGSGLGEQY
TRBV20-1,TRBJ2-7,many,SARSGTSTSEQY
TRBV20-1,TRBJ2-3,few,SFSPGTRMSDTQY
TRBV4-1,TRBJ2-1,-,ASSQDPIGEFNEQF
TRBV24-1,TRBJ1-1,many,ATSDGPFTEAF
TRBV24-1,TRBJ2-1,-,ATSDTPGQGENNEQF
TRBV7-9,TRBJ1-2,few,ASSIKRDRGFYGYT
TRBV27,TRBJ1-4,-,ASSLSSSNEKLF
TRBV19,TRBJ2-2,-,ASSKASGLNTGELF
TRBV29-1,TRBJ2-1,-,SVATSVSSYNEQF
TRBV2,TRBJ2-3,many,ASSVGGDTLGGDTQY
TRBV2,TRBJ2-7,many,ASLGLGQANYEQY
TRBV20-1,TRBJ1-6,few,SARARGQSSYNSPLH
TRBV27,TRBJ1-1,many,ASSLSMGQEIAEAF
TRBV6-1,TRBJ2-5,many,ASTWPGGLQETQY
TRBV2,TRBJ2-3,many,ASRGGGLSTDTQY
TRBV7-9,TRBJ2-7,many,ASSLALDPSSRQY
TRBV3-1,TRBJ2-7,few,ASSQGDPYEQY
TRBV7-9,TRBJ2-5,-,ASSYRGQGGLETQY